One sample yielded the 32 T cell receptor beta chains listed below, sequenced in a study of regulatory T cells in long-lasting Graves disease. Time point meaning: persistent/refractory GD, antithyroid drugs over 5 years with positive TRAb. Extracted PBMC RNA gave rise to the TCR library. The TCR beta library used iRepertoire HTBI primers with Arm-PCR amplification of CDR3. In TCRdb, the multiplex PCR reads were re-called with MiXCR into one record per CDR3 protein. Found here are around 340,000 distinct CDR3 sequences, around a fifth of them singletons; the top ten hold 29%. The input for sequencing was peripheral blood mononuclear cells (PBMCs), taken when the disease was refractory, from a patient treated with antithyroid drugs. The source is a female donor with Graves disease.

The sample holds many counts of this clonotype. A read error may account for a junction end that differs from germline. V usage is TRBV2 and J usage is TRBJ2-7; D unresolved. The germline CDR1 and CDR2 sequences are SNHLY and FYNNEI. This CDR3 region has 12 residues. The CDR3 sequence is CASIEFAYEQYF. CDR3 DNA sequence: TGTGCCAGCATTGAATTTGCCTACGAGCAGTACTTC.

The CDR3 here is CASSLDKWTQYF. For the CDR3, the DNA is TGTGCCAGCAGCTTAGACAAGTGGACCCAGTACTTC. The chain has TRBV7-9 and TRBJ2-5; D call uncertain. The V gene's germline CDR1 is SEHNR and CDR2 FQNEAQ (reference sequence). The CDR3 totals 12 residues. Between the trimmed V and J ends, which lost 1 base and 7 bases, there was a span of 7 bases.

This clonotype was observed a handful of times. V is TRBV2 and J is TRBJ2-2; D call uncertain. V lost 5 bases to trimming and J lost 7 bases, with 14 bases between them. Per the germline V gene, CDR1 is SNHLY and CDR2 is FYNNEI. The CDR3 has 14 amino acids. The CDR3: CASSLTGVGGELFF. CDR3 bases: TGTGCCAGCAGTCTAACTGGAGTGGGCGGGGAGCTGTTTTTT.

The V call is TRBV30, the J call TRBJ1-1, with no clear D. Trimming took off 2 bases at V and 3 bases at J, with 7 bases between the two ends. There are 12 residues in the CDR3. Germline V lookup: CDR1 GTSNPN, CDR2 SVGIG (reference sequence). This CDR3 reads CAWSNGYTEAFF. For the CDR3, the DNA is TGTGCCTGGAGTAACGGGTACACTGAAGCTTTCTTT. The variable domain in full, completed from reference TRBV30 and TRBJ1-1, reads SQTIHQWPATLVQPVGSPLSLECTVEGTSNPNLYWYRQAAGRGLQLLFYSVGIGQISSEVPQNLSASRPQDRQFILSSKKLLLSDSGFYLCAWSNGYTEAFFGQGTRLTVV.

The genes are TRBV6-2 or TRBV6-3 and TRBJ2-2, with 8 bases matching TRBD1. Germline trimming cut 4 bases from V and 5 bases from J; bases unmatched to any gene: 6. CDR3 length equals 15 residues. Germline V lookup: CDR1 MNHEY, CDR2 SVGEGT. Written as DNA, the CDR3 is TGTGCCAGCAGTTCGACAGGGGTTAGGACCGGGGAGCTGTTTTTT. Amino acids: CASSSTGVRTGELFF.

In this sample, this clonotype turned up many times. The CDR3 spells CASNGQGATLYGYTF. The DNA of the CDR3 is TGTGCCAGCAACGGACAGGGGGCAACCTTGTATGGCTACACCTTC. The chain has TRBV12-3 or TRBV12-4 and TRBJ1-2; TRBD1 aligns across 11 bases. CDR3 length: 15 residues. V shed 7 bases, J shed 5 bases, and the junction held 9 bases outside the gene matches.

The chain carries TRBV7-9 and TRBJ1-2, with D uncertain. This CDR3 region has 17 residues. V lost 1 base, J lost 3 bases, and 18 bases lay in between. Germline V gene lookup returns CDR1 SEHNR and CDR2 FQNEAQ (reference sequence). DNA for the CDR3: TGTGCCAGCAGCTTAGAATATCGGAAGGGCCTCCACTATGGCTACACCTTC. Translation gives CASSLEYRKGLHYGYTF.

This clonotype was seen many times. The V and J genes are TRBV6-2 or TRBV6-3 and TRBJ1-2; 8 nucleotides align to TRBD1. The germline V gene has CDR1 MNHEY and CDR2 SVGEGT. Trimming took 8 bases from V and 8 from J; bases not matched to a gene: 13. This CDR3 is 14 amino acids long. The CDR3 loop is CASRLGQGRRGYTF. The CDR3 region has the DNA TGTGCCAGCCGATTAGGACAGGGACGGAGGGGCTACACCTTC.

With regard to this clonotype: Just one base apart from a much larger clone, this may be a read error. The chain employs TRBV3-1 and TRBJ1-6; weak D call: TRBD1 (5 bases). Germline V gene data show CDR1 as LGHDT and CDR2 as YNNKEL (reference sequence). The CDR3 consists of 14 residues. The V gene lost 1 base and the J gene lost 9 bases, with 10 bases spanning the gap. This CDR3 is CASSQVGTVSPLHF. CDR3 bases: TGTGCCAGCAGCCAAGTTGGGACCGTTTCACCCCTCCACTTT. Full variable domain (outside the CDR3, taken from reference TRBV3-1 and TRBJ1-6): DTAVSQTPKYLVTQMGNDKSIKCEQNLGHDTMYWYKQDSKKFLKIMFSYNNKELIINETVPNRFSPKSPDKAHLNLHINSLELGDSAVYFCASSQVGTVSPLHFGNGTRLTVT.

This clonotype has at least ten counts. The chain is built from TRBV3-1 and TRBJ2-7; TRBD2 agrees at 9 bases. This CDR3 comprises 15 residues. V shed 3 bases and J 5 bases; nucleotides not matched to a gene: 8. CDR1 LGHDT and CDR2 YNNKEL come from the germline V gene (reference sequence). CDR3 sequence reads: CASSHRTSAINEQYF. The DNA for the CDR3 is TGTGCCAGCAGCCACAGGACTAGCGCCATCAACGAGCAGTACTTC.

The chain joins TRBV4-3 to TRBJ2-2; no clear D. Trimming shortened V by 4 bases and J by 4 bases, and 16 bases separated the two germline ends. The germline CDR1 and CDR2 sequences are LGHNA and YSLEER. This CDR3 has 16 residues. As DNA, the CDR3 is TGCGCCAGCAGCCGGGAACCCAGCTTGATCACCGGGGAGCTGTTTTTT. It yields the protein CASSREPSLITGELFF.

This clonotype was recorded at least ten times. The rearrangement links TRBV12-3 or TRBV12-4 to TRBJ2-5, with 9 nucleotides matching TRBD2. J was trimmed by 5 bases and V by 3 bases; bases with no gene match: 1. CDR3 length: 13 residues. This CDR3 is CASSFTSGETQYF. DNA for the CDR3: TGTGCCAGCAGTTTTACTAGCGGGGAGACCCAGTACTTC.

This clonotype was observed a single time. The chain employs TRBV19 and TRBJ1-6, with TRBD1 as a possible D gene (6 bases). Deletions cut 4 bases from V and 0 bases from J, with 10 bases between. This CDR3 contains 16 residues. Germline lookup yields CDR1 LNHDA and CDR2 SQIVND (reference sequence). The CDR3 DNA is TGTGCCAGTAGTACCCGACAGGACTCCTATAATTCACCCCTCCACTTT. This codes for CASSTRQDSYNSPLHF.

This clonotype occurred many times. This chain links TRBV12-3 or TRBV12-4 with TRBJ1-1, with D possibly being TRBD1 (5 bases). This CDR3 has 15 residues. V lost 3 bases and J lost 0, with 11 bases in between. The CDR3 DNA sequence: TGTGCCAGCAGTTTCCCAGGGCCCATGAACACTGAAGCTTTCTTT. The encoded protein is CASSFPGPMNTEAFF.

A few counts support this clonotype. The rearrangement uses TRBV7-6 and TRBJ2-5; D assignment may be TRBD1 or TRBD2 (5 bases each). Germline loops: CDR1 SGHVS, CDR2 FNYEAQ. The CDR3 is made up of 17 amino acids. The ends were cut back, 1 base at V and 5 bases at J, with 20 bases in the middle. The CDR3 region has the DNA TGTGCCAGCAGCTTAGAGTATTCGGGACCAGGTCGGGAGACCCAGTACTTC. Its translation is CASSLEYSGPGRETQYF.

This clonotype was seen more than once but under ten times. V usage is TRBV7-6 and J usage is TRBJ1-4; TRBD1 matches 7 bases. V shed 5 bases and J 7 bases; nucleotides not matched to a gene: 22. This CDR3 comprises 19 residues. Germline V lookup: CDR1 SGHVS, CDR2 FNYEAQ. CDR3 DNA sequence: TGTGCCAGCAGCCCGATTCTGACAGGGCCCACGCTAGGAATTGAAAAACTGTTTTTT. It translates to CASSPILTGPTLGIEKLFF.

The chain links TRBV28 to TRBJ2-1; D unclear. The CDR3 is 13 amino acids. V was trimmed by 7 bases and J by 4 bases, leaving 11 bases between them. The germline gives CDR1 MDHEN, CDR2 SYDVKM. The CDR3 DNA reads as TGTGCCAGCACCTTAATACGTTACAATGAGCAGTTCTTC. The encoded protein is CASTLIRYNEQFF.

This clonotype has at least ten counts. The chain carries TRBV7-2 and TRBJ2-5; D is ambiguous. Germline V lookup: CDR1 SGHTA, CDR2 FQGNSA. V was cut by 2 bases and J by 1 base, with 5 bases left in between. The CDR3 spans 13 residues. DNA of the CDR3: TGTGCCAGCAGCTTAATTAGCCAAGAGACCCAGTACTTC. Amino acid sequence: CASSLISQETQYF. The variable domain in full, completed from reference TRBV7-2 and TRBJ2-5, reads GAGVSQSPSNKVTEKGKDVELRCDPISGHTALYWYRQSLGQGLEFLIYFQGNSAPDKSGLPSDRFSAERTGGSVSTLTIQRTQQEDSAVYLCASSLISQETQYFGPGTRLLVL.

The chain is built from TRBV7-8 and TRBJ2-5, with 11 bases lining up with TRBD1. This CDR3 region has 15 residues. Germline CDR1 SGHVS, CDR2 FQNEAQ. J was trimmed by 4 bases and V by 5 bases; bases with no gene match: 6. This CDR3 is CASSHRTGGLETQYF. CDR3 sequence (DNA): TGTGCCAGCAGCCATCGGACAGGGGGCCTAGAGACCCAGTACTTC.

Ten or more counts support this clonotype. The V and J genes are TRBV6-1 and TRBJ1-1; unclear D gene. Germline loops: CDR1 MNHNS, CDR2 SASEGT. This CDR3 spans 12 amino acids. Trimming pared 5 bases from V and 9 bases from J, leaving 13 bases between. The CDR3 sequence is CASSTRTAQAFF. Here the CDR3 DNA reads TGTGCCAGCAGTACGAGGACTGCTCAAGCTTTCTTT.

This clonotype was picked up many times. J is TRBJ1-2 and V is TRBV30; no clear D. The CDR3 extends over 13 amino acids. Germline V gene data show CDR1 as GTSNPN and CDR2 as SVGIG (reference sequence). V was trimmed by 4 bases and J by 6 bases, leaving 15 bases between them. The CDR3 region is CAWNRRDWDGYTF. The CDR3 bases are TGTGCCTGGAATCGAAGGGATTGGGATGGCTACACCTTC.

This clonotype was recorded many times. The DNA of the CDR3 is TGTGCCAGCGGGGGGCCTGATTTTAATTCACCCCTCCACTTT. Protein product: CASGGPDFNSPLHF. The chain has TRBV2 and TRBJ1-6; perhaps TRBD1 as D (6 bases). V was shortened by 8 bases and J by 6 bases, with 14 bases between the two germline ends. The CDR3 covers 14 residues. The germline gives CDR1 SNHLY, CDR2 FYNNEI.

This clonotype showed up just a few times. The chain uses TRBV3-1 and TRBJ2-6; possibly TRBD1 or TRBD2 for D (5 bases each). Germline values: CDR1 LGHDT, CDR2 YNNKEL (reference sequence). The CDR3 sequence is 15 residues long. V lost 5 bases and J lost 0, with 8 bases in between. The CDR3 nucleotides read TGTGCCAGCAGCAGGGGAGACTCTGGGGCCAACGTCCTGACTTTC. Its protein is CASSRGDSGANVLTF.

At least ten counts were recorded for this clonotype. The V gene is TRBV28, the J gene TRBJ2-7, with TRBD1 identical over 7 bases. Germline V gene data show CDR1 as MDHEN and CDR2 as SYDVKM. V trimming: 2 bases; J trimming: 2 bases; junction bases outside the gene matches: 6. The CDR3 has 15 amino acids. The CDR3 loop is CASSLPGQATYEQYF. The CDR3 DNA reads as TGTGCCAGCAGTTTACCCGGACAGGCCACCTACGAGCAGTACTTC.

This clonotype was observed at least ten times. The chain carries TRBV3-1 and TRBJ1-1; D remains ambiguous. This CDR3 region has 14 residues. Trimming removed 6 bases from V and 1 base from J, with 12 bases in between. Per the germline V gene, CDR1 is LGHDT and CDR2 is YNNKEL (reference sequence). As DNA, the CDR3 is TGTGCCAGCAGTATCCAGCACCGGAACACTGAAGCTTTCTTT. This codes for CASSIQHRNTEAFF.

Only a few counts were recorded for this clonotype. The chain combines TRBV2 with TRBJ2-2; TRBD1 or TRBD2 may be the D gene (5 bases each). The CDR3 spans 15 residues. Germline V gene sequence: CDR1 SNHLY, CDR2 FYNNEI. Trimming removed 7 bases at V and 1 base at J, with 13 bases between. CDR3 in amino acids: CASKFGTMNTGELFF. The CDR3, as DNA: TGTGCCAGCAAATTTGGGACGATGAACACCGGGGAGCTGTTTTTT.

The chain combines TRBV5-1 with TRBJ2-5; a possible D gene is TRBD1 (5 bases). The CDR3 runs 15 residues. Germline V gene sequence: CDR1 SGHRS, CDR2 YFSETQ. V was cut by 0 bases and J by 4 bases, with 13 bases left in between. CDR3 sequence (DNA): TGCGCCAGCAGCTTGGGGGCAGGGAAGGGAGAGACCCAGTACTTC. Protein sequence: CASSLGAGKGETQYF.

This clonotype was seen only a few times. The chain combines TRBV7-2 with TRBJ2-2; the match to TRBD2 covers 11 bases. Trimming took 9 bases from V and 5 from J; bases not matched to a gene: 8. The CDR3 contains 15 residues. Germline V gene lookup returns CDR1 SGHTA and CDR2 FQGNSA. The CDR3 reads CASSLRLAGTGELFF. The CDR3 nucleotides read TGTGCCAGTAGCCTCAGACTAGCGGGGACCGGGGAGCTGTTTTTT.

This clonotype was counted a few times. This chain connects TRBV20-1 to TRBJ2-7; TRBD2 matches 9 bases. The CDR3 consists of 13 residues. Germline CDR1 and CDR2: DFQATT and SNEGSKA (reference sequence). Trimming at V came to 3 bases and at J to 4 bases, leaving 4 bases not matched to a gene. The CDR3 coding sequence is TGCAGTGCTAGGCCGGGACTAGCTTACGAGCAGTACTTC. The encoded protein is CSARPGLAYEQYF.

The gene calls are TRBV4-1 and TRBJ2-7; 8 bases match TRBD2. V lost 0 bases to trimming and J lost 0 bases; unmatched junction nucleotides: 1. The CDR3 runs to 15 residues. Looked up from germline, CDR1 is MGHRA and CDR2 is YSYEKL. In nucleotides, the CDR3 is TGCGCCAGCAGCCAAGATAGCGGGGTCTCCTACGAGCAGTACTTC. This encodes CASSQDSGVSYEQYF.

Ten or more counts support this clonotype. The rearrangement uses TRBV29-1 and TRBJ1-1; D unclear. V shed 3 bases and J shed 3 bases, with 11 bases lying between them. The CDR3 has 13 residues. The germline V gene has CDR1 SQVTM and CDR2 ANQGSEA. In DNA, the CDR3 is TGCAGCGTTGATCCGCAGACGGACACTGAAGCTTTCTTT. It is translated as CSVDPQTDTEAFF.

This clonotype appeared a few times. V and J are TRBV5-1 and TRBJ1-4; TRBD1 matches 8 bases. Germline loops: CDR1 SGHRS, CDR2 YFSETQ. V gave up 1 base and J gave up 3 bases; unmatched junction bases: 8. The CDR3 spans 17 residues. The CDR3: CASSLPGQATANEKLFF. The DNA of the CDR3 is TGCGCCAGCAGCTTGCCGGGACAGGCAACAGCTAATGAAAAACTGTTTTTT.